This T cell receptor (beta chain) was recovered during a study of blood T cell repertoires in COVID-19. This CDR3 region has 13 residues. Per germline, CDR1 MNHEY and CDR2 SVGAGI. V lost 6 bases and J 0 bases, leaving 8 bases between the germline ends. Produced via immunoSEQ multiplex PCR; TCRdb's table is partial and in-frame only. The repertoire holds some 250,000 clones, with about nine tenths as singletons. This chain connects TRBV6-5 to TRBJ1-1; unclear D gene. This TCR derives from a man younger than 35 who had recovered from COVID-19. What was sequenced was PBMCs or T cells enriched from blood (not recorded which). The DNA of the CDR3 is TGTGCCAGCAGCCCCGACATGAACACTGAAGCTTTCTTT. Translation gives CASSPDMNTEAFF.